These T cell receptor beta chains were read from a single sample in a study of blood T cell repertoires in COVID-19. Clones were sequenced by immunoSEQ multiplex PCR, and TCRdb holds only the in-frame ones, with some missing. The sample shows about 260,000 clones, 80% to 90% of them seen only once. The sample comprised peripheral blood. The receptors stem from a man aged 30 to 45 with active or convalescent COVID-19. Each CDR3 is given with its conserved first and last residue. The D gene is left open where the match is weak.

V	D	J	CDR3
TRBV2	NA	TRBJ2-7	CASSSGRTYEQYF
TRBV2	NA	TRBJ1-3	CASTKGAGPNTIYF
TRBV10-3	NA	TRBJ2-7	CAISESGSHEQYF
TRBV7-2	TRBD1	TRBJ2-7	CASREGQSSYEQYF
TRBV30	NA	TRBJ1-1	CAWSDIGFSEAFF
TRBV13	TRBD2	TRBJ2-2	CASSLGGGSGELFF
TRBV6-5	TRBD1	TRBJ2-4	CASIIPGQGNIQYF
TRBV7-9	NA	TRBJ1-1	CASRSGTSLSNTEAFF
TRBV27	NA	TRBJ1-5	CASWNGGSNQPQHF
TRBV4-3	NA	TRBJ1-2	CASSQDGQGGDYGYTF
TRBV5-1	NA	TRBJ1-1	CASNPGGNTEAFF